The sequence of this T cell receptor (beta chain) was determined in a study of human thymus T cells (dated by TCRdb to 2020 to 2021). Regarding the study in general: TCR alpha and beta repertoires from about 8 infant thymus samples and a few related peripheral blood samples were characterized in the study. The infant donors were about 7 to 250 days old, and the cohort included six males and two females. General findings and caveats noted by the study authors: Both the thymic and the peripheral blood repertoires appeared to show biased V and J gene segment usage. According to the related research, thymic TCR repertoires were highly overlapping among unrelated individuals. On average, thymus samples gave 750,000 to 950,000 unique TCRB clonotypes, whereas blood samples gave around 84,000.

TCRB and TCRAD loci were amplified from a standardized quantity of quality-controlled genomic DNA using the immunoSEQ multiplex PCR assay. Amplicons spanned the V(D)J region at a length sufficient to cover the CDR3 and identify V and J genes. Through the commercial immunoSEQ service, the amplicons were sequenced on an Illumina platform. The study's own analysis went as follows. Primer bias and sequencing errors were corrected as previously described, and TCRAD and TCRB were defined on the basis of the IMGT database. The repertoires were analysed using immunoSEQ Analyzer 3.0 and VDJTools for basic statistics, V/J segment usage, diversity estimates, rarefaction and pairwise overlap. To estimate diversity, the Chao1, ChaoE, Efron-Thisted, Shannon and inverse Simpson indices were applied, and diversity was also estimated on datasets down-sampled to the smallest sample. Repertoire overlap used strict matching of CDR3 nucleotide sequence, V gene and J gene, with Jaccard-based multidimensional scaling clustering. Not all clones reach the TCRdb copy of this immuneACCESS table, which keeps in-frame sequences only. Checked studies attribute under half of the gap to unresolved V genes and leave the rest unexplained. V and J calls and clone size are copied from that table; D and trimming were computed from the DNA. In this sample the table shows tens of thousands of clones, just over 95% of which occur a single time. The leading ten clones occupy 0.025% to 0.04% of the sample.

Thymus tissue was obtained as surgical resects removed during corrective cardiac surgery. Immunologically healthy infants undergoing open corrective cardiac surgery for congenital heart defects in Finland were used as donors. After being mechanically released from the tissue, thymocytes were kept at -70 degrees C in pellets of about 10-32 million cells. Genomic DNA was extracted from frozen cell pellets with a QIAsymphony instrument. Concerning this clone itself: Its antigen is unknown. No much larger clone is present one base from it, and per-base qualities are unavailable.

Material: thymus tissue. This receptor was taken from a boy under two years old with a congenital heart defect but otherwise immunologically healthy.

The DNA sequence is TGCGCCAGCAGCTTGGATACAGGGGGCGTCTACACCTTC. It translates to CASSLDTGGVYTF. This chain joins TRBV5-1 to TRBJ1-2, with 9 junctional bases fitting TRBD1. The germline V gene specifies SGHRS as CDR1 and YFSETQ as CDR2. Counted from cysteine to phenylalanine, this CDR3 has 13 amino acids. The CDR3 DNA has 39 bases and is translated from base 1. Trimming removed 0 bases from V and 10 bases from J; the gene matches leave 4 bases unexplained. Full variable domain (CDR3 extended with the reference TRBV5-1 and TRBJ1-2 proteins): KAGVTQTPRYLIKTRGQQVTLSCSPISGHRSVSWYQQTPGQGLQFLFEYFSETQRNKGNFPGRFSGRQFSNSRSEMNVSTLELGDSALYLCASSLDTGGVYTFGSGTRLTVV.